This entry concerns a single TCR beta chain. Its antigen is not identified. CDR1 and CDR2 from the germline V gene are LGHDT and YNNKEL (reference sequence). V dropped 1 base and J dropped 5 bases, with 6 bases sitting between them. There are 13 residues in the CDR3. The sample belongs to a study of T cell responses to AZD1222 COVID-19 vaccine. Sequenced by immunoSEQ multiplex PCR; TCRdb stores in-frame clones only, minus some. Of roughly 150,000 clones in the sample, around 88% were seen once. The study's findings and limits: Repertoires were sampled only after the peak T cell response. CD4 TCRs associated with vaccination spanned spike, dominating at 160-218 and 743-854.

The chain is built from TRBV3-1 (or the pseudogene TRBV3-2) and TRBJ2-1, with D uncertain. The sample here was peripheral blood, taken on day 0 of MenACWY control vaccination. This sequence originates from an adult in good health. The CDR3 coding sequence is TGTGCCAGCAGCCAAGGTTACCACAATGAGCAGTTCTTC. It translates to CASSQGYHNEQFF.